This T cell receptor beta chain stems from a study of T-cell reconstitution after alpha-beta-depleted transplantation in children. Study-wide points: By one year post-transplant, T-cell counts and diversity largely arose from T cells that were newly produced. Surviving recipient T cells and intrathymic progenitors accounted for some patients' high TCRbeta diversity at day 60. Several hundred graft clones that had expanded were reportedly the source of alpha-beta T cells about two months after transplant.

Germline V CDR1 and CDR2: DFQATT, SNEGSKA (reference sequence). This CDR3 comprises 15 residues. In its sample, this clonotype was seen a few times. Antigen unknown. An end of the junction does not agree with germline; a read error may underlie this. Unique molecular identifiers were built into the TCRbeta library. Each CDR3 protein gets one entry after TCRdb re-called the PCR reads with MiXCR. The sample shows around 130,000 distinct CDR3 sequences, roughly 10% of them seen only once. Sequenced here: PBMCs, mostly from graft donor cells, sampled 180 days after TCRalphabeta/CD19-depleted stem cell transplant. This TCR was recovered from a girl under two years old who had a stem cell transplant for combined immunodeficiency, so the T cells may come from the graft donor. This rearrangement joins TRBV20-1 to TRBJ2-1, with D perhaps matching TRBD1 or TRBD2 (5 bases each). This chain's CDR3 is CCARADEGFYNEQFF. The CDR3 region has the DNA TGCTGTGCTAGAGCCGATGAGGGGTTCTACAATGAGCAGTTCTTC.